Below, one T cell receptor (beta chain) is given with its context. V was clipped by 2 bases and J by 4 bases, with 14 bases between them. Germline V gene lookup returns CDR1 GTSNPN and CDR2 SVGIG (reference sequence). The CDR3 is 14 amino acids. Here immunoSEQ multiplex PCR was the method, and the copy in TCRdb shows in-frame clones only, minus some. The table records approximately 85,000 clones, approximately 86% of them present only once. These data originate in a study of radiotherapy plus CTLA-4 blockade in lung cancer. This clonotype originated in a human donor with non-small cell lung cancer who had a partial response to radiotherapy plus ipilimumab. The chain joins TRBV30 to TRBJ2-5; possible D gene TRBD1, 6 bases. Material: peripheral blood, obtained from a patient treated with radiotherapy plus ipilimumab. As DNA, the CDR3 is TGTGCCTGGAGTCCGACAGGTGGGAGAGAGACCCAGTACTTC. Translating it yields CAWSPTGGRETQYF. The entire variable domain, with the rest obtained from reference TRBV30 and TRBJ2-5, is as follows: SQTIHQWPATLVQPVGSPLSLECTVEGTSNPNLYWYRQAAGRGLQLLFYSVGIGQISSEVPQNLSASRPQDRQFILSSKKLLLSDSGFYLCAWSPTGGRETQYFGPGTRLLVL.